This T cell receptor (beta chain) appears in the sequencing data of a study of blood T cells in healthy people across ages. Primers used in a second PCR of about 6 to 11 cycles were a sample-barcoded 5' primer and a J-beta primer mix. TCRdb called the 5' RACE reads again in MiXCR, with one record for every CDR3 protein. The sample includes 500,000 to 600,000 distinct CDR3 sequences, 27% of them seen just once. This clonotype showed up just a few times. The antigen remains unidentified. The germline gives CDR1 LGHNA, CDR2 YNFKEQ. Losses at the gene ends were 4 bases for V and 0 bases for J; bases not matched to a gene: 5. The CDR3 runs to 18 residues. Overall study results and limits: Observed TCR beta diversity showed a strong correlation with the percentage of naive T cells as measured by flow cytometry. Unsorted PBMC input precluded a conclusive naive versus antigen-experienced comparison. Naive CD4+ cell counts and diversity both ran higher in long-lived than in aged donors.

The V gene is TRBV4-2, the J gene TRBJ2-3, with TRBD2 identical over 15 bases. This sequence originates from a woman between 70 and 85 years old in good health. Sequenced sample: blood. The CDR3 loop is CASSPGLAGGTSTDTQYF. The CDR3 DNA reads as TGTGCCAGCAGCCCCGGACTAGCGGGGGGGACTAGCACAGATACGCAGTATTTT.